The next 27 T cell receptor beta chains were all read from a single sample in a study of blood T cell repertoires in COVID-19. TCRdb's table, derived via immunoSEQ multiplex PCR, lists solely in-frame clones and lacks some. Of over 120,000 clones listed, around 84% are singletons. Sequenced: peripheral blood. These receptors were taken from a man aged 55 to 70 with active or convalescent COVID-19.

The chain uses TRBV5-4 and TRBJ2-5, with TRBD2 as a possible D gene (6 bases). This CDR3 is built from 15 residues. The V and J ends lost 5 bases and 4 bases respectively, with 18 bases between them. Germline CDR1 is SGHNT and CDR2 is YYREEE (reference sequence). The CDR3 region is CASRGRESRIETQYF. CDR3 coding DNA: TGTGCCAGCAGGGGTCGGGAGTCACGAATAGAGACCCAGTACTTC.

This chain uses TRBV5-1 with TRBJ1-1, with unresolved D. The germline CDR1 and CDR2 sequences are SGHRS and YFSETQ. The V end lost 0 bases, the J end lost 8 bases, and 11 bases lay between the germline ends. The CDR3 covers 13 residues. The CDR3 sequence is CASSLGLTEEAFF. In DNA, the CDR3 is TGCGCCAGCAGCTTGGGTTTGACTGAGGAAGCTTTCTTT.

This chain connects TRBV14 to TRBJ2-1; 7 bases match TRBD1. Germline trimming cut 2 bases from V and 0 bases from J; bases unmatched to any gene: 4. Germline V gene data show CDR1 as SGHDN and CDR2 as FVKESK. The CDR3 contains 16 residues. The CDR3, as DNA: TGTGCCAGCAGCCAACTACAGGGGCGCTCCTACAATGAGCAGTTCTTC. Its translation is CASSQLQGRSYNEQFF.

DNA for the CDR3: TGTGCCAGCAGCTTAGTTCCCCAGGGTGGCTACGAGCAGTACGTC. Amino acids: CASSLVPQGGYEQYV. This chain links TRBV11-2 with TRBJ2-7, with D possibly TRBD1 on 5 matching bases. The CDR3 has 15 residues. V lost 1 base, J lost 3 bases, and 13 bases lay in between. From germline, CDR1 is SGHAT and CDR2 FQNNGV.

The chain joins TRBV7-6 to TRBJ2-2; D perhaps matches TRBD2 (5 bases). The V gene's germline CDR1 is SGHVS and CDR2 FNYEAQ. The CDR3 contains 16 residues. The ends were cut back, 0 bases at V and 4 bases at J, with 12 bases in the middle. The CDR3 sequence is CASSLAPDSPTGELFF. The CDR3, as DNA: TGTGCCAGCAGCTTAGCCCCGGACTCCCCCACCGGGGAGCTGTTTTTT.

This chain connects TRBV19 to TRBJ2-7; 10 bases align to TRBD1. CDR3 length equals 14 residues. From germline, CDR1 is LNHDA and CDR2 SQIVND (reference sequence). Losses at the gene ends were 7 bases for V and 1 base for J; bases not matched to a gene: 4. The CDR3 DNA is TGTGCCAGTACCTCGGGACAGGGGTCCTACGAGCAGTACTTC. Amino acids: CASTSGQGSYEQYF.

The chain couples TRBV6-2 or TRBV6-3 to TRBJ1-1, with TRBD1 matching over 11 bases. Trimming at V came to 1 base and at J to 8 bases, leaving 9 bases not matched to a gene. Germline V lookup: CDR1 MNHEY, CDR2 SVGEGT. This CDR3 contains 16 residues. The CDR3 nucleotides are TGTGCCAGCAGTTACTTCGGGACAGGGGGACCCTTGGAAGCTTTCTTT. Residues: CASSYFGTGGPLEAFF.

The CDR3 DNA reads TGTGCCAGCAGCTCCGGGTTCTATGGCTACACCTTC. Encoded protein: CASSSGFYGYTF. The rearrangement links TRBV7-9 to TRBJ1-2; D gene uncertain. Per germline, CDR1 SEHNR and CDR2 FQNEAQ (reference sequence). V was shortened by 4 bases and J by 4 bases, with 7 bases between the two germline ends. The CDR3 is 12 residues long.

The chain uses TRBV7-2 and TRBJ2-3; 7 bases line up with TRBD2. Looked up from germline, CDR1 is SGHTA and CDR2 is FQGNSA. The junction had 8 bases not matched to a gene; V was cut back by 6 bases and J by 2 bases. This CDR3 region has 15 residues. Written as DNA, the CDR3 is TGTGCCAGCAGTTCACGAGCGGGAACCACAGATACGCAGTATTTT. Its translation: CASSSRAGTTDTQYF.

The rearrangement links TRBV4-3 to TRBJ1-1, with D uncertain. V shed 4 bases and J shed 2 bases, with 11 bases lying between them. The CDR3 has 14 amino acids. CDR1 and CDR2 (germline): LGHNA, YSLEER. The CDR3 nucleotides are TGCGCCAGCAGCCGGCGGAGGGCCAACACTGAAGCTTTCTTT. It yields the protein CASSRRRANTEAFF.

The V call is TRBV29-1, the J call TRBJ1-1; no reliable D call. CDR3 length: 12 residues. Germline V gives CDR1 SQVTM, CDR2 ANQGSEA. In DNA, the CDR3 is TGCAGTTCACAAACAATGAACACTGAAGCTTTCTTT. This sequence encodes CSSQTMNTEAFF.

The chain links TRBV2 to TRBJ1-4; perhaps TRBD1 as D (5 bases). This CDR3 spans 15 amino acids. Germline V gene lookup returns CDR1 SNHLY and CDR2 FYNNEI. V shed 2 bases and J shed 10 bases, with 17 bases lying between them. The CDR3 coding sequence is TGTGCCAGCAGTGAACATGGCCTCGTGGGGGGAAAACTGTTTTTT. This sequence encodes CASSEHGLVGGKLFF.

The chain uses TRBV9 and TRBJ2-2; 11 bases are a match to TRBD1. The CDR3 consists of 15 residues. V gave up 2 bases and J gave up 4 bases; unmatched junction bases: 1. From germline, CDR1 is SGDLS and CDR2 YYNGEE. The DNA of the CDR3 is TGTGCCAGCAGCGTGGGGACAGGGGGCACCGGGGAGCTGTTTTTT. This gives the protein CASSVGTGGTGELFF.

This chain connects TRBV5-1 to TRBJ2-2; 9 bases are shared with TRBD2. Looked up from germline, CDR1 is SGHRS and CDR2 is YFSETQ. V lost 0 bases to trimming and J lost 6 bases; unmatched junction nucleotides: 9. The CDR3 spans 17 residues. Here the CDR3 DNA reads TGCGCCAGCAGCTTGGATAGCGGGGGTTGGTCGCCCGGGGAGCTGTTTTTT. This codes for CASSLDSGGWSPGELFF.

This chain connects TRBV7-2 to TRBJ2-3, with D maybe TRBD1 (6 bases). The germline gives CDR1 SGHTA, CDR2 FQGNSA. The CDR3 spans 17 residues. Trimming cost V 5 bases and J 4 bases, with 22 bases left between them. CDR3 DNA: TGTGCCAGCAGCGACAGCCCAGGGGTGTTGTTGCCAGATACGCAGTATTTT. Its protein product is CASSDSPGVLLPDTQYF.

The J gene is TRBJ1-2, the V gene TRBV2; D is ambiguous. The CDR3 length is 11 residues. Trimming removed 8 bases from V and 2 bases from J, with 6 bases in between. From germline, CDR1 is SNHLY and CDR2 FYNNEI. CDR3 residues: CASFFNYGYTF. Here the CDR3 DNA reads TGTGCCAGCTTCTTCAACTATGGCTACACCTTC.

The genes are TRBV28 and TRBJ2-1, with 8 bases aligning to TRBD2. The junction had 11 bases not matched to a gene; V was cut back by 4 bases and J by 15 bases. The germline CDR1 and CDR2 sequences are MDHEN and SYDVKM. This CDR3 region has 13 residues. The CDR3 loop is CASSSSPGLGLFF. The CDR3 DNA sequence: TGTGCCAGCAGTTCCTCACCGGGACTAGGCCTGTTCTTC.

The V call is TRBV27, the J call TRBJ2-1, with 7 positions matching TRBD1. Germline CDR1 reads MNHEY; CDR2 reads SMNVEV (reference sequence). V dropped 1 base and J dropped 9; count of bases not matched to a gene: 6. This CDR3 spans 14 amino acids. The CDR3 reads CASSLWDSLPEQFF. The CDR3 coding sequence is TGTGCCAGCAGTTTATGGGACAGTCTTCCTGAGCAGTTCTTC.

V gene TRBV6-6 combines with J gene TRBJ1-6; D gene unclear. Trimming shortened V by 5 bases and J by 2 bases, and 13 bases separated the two germline ends. The CDR3 has 16 residues. The germline V gene encodes CDR1 MNHNY and CDR2 SVGAGI (reference sequence). The CDR3 protein is CASSTRVVAYNSPLHF. CDR3 bases: TGTGCCAGCAGTACCCGAGTTGTAGCCTATAATTCACCCCTCCACTTT.

J is TRBJ1-1 and V is TRBV11-3, with D possibly being TRBD1 (6 bases). CDR1 is SGHNT and CDR2 is YENEEA in the germline V gene. V was shortened by 8 bases and J by 0 bases, with 16 bases between the two germline ends. The length of the CDR3 is 15 residues. CDR3 sequence: CASGGATDMNTEAFF. CDR3 DNA sequence: TGTGCCAGCGGGGGGGCAACAGACATGAACACTGAAGCTTTCTTT. Together with reference TRBV11-3 and TRBJ1-1, the CDR3 gives the full variable domain: EAGVVQSPRYKIIEKKQPVAFWCNPISGHNTLYWYLQNLGQGPELLIRYENEEAVDDSQLPKDRFSAERLKGVDSTLKIQPAELGDSAVYLCASGGATDMNTEAFFGQGTRLTVV.

A few counts support this clone. The rearrangement joins TRBV4-3 to TRBJ1-1; no clear D. Trimming stripped 2 bases from V and 3 bases from J, with 13 bases between. Germline-derived CDR1 and CDR2 are LGHNA and YSLEER. The CDR3 consists of 15 residues. The CDR3 bases are TGCGCCAGCAGCCAATTAATTACAGCCGACACTGAAGCTTTCTTT. Its protein product is CASSQLITADTEAFF.

To note about this clone: Other nucleotide sequences in the sample specify the same CDR3. The rearrangement joins TRBV18 to TRBJ1-5; TRBD1 agrees at 7 bases. Trimming took 0 bases from V and 2 from J; bases not matched to a gene: 1. Per the germline V gene, CDR1 is KGHSH and CDR2 is LQKENI. The CDR3 is 15 residues long. CDR3 region: CASSPPGQGNQPQHF. The CDR3 nucleotides read TGTGCCAGCTCACCACCAGGACAGGGCAATCAGCCCCAGCATTTT.

The V gene is TRBV11-3, the J gene TRBJ2-5, with unresolved D. Germline CDR1 reads SGHNT; CDR2 reads YENEEA. This CDR3 is 13 amino acids long. The V and J ends lost 3 bases and 4 bases respectively, with 9 bases between them. CDR3 nucleotide sequence: TGTGCCAGCAGCTTTACTTCGGTAGAGACCCAGTACTTC. This gives the protein CASSFTSVETQYF.

The genes are TRBV3-1 (or the pseudogene TRBV3-2) and TRBJ1-2; the match to TRBD1 covers 7 bases. This CDR3 contains 13 residues. Germline V CDR1 and CDR2: LGHDT, YNNKEL (reference sequence). With V trimmed by 4 bases and J by 7 bases, 6 bases remained unmatched. The CDR3 bases are TGTGCCAGCAGCCTGACAGGGTCTGGTGGCTACACCTTC. It is translated as CASSLTGSGGYTF.

The rearrangement uses TRBV6-5 and TRBJ1-3; 7 positions match TRBD1. Germline CDR1 MNHEY, CDR2 SVGAGI. V was pared by 7 bases and J by 4 bases, with 4 bases of the junction left unmatched. The CDR3 runs 13 residues. CDR3 loop: CASNHRGGNTIYF. Here the CDR3 DNA reads TGTGCCAGCAATCACAGGGGAGGAAACACCATATATTTT.

This clone came up a few times. The rearrangement uses TRBV19 and TRBJ1-2; 7 positions agree with TRBD1. V lost 6 bases, J lost 4 bases, and 5 bases stayed unmatched. CDR3 size: 13 residues. CDR1 is LNHDA and CDR2 is SQIVND in the germline V gene (reference sequence). CDR3 residues: CASRMAGGYGYTF. CDR3 coding DNA: TGTGCCAGTAGGATGGCAGGGGGCTATGGCTACACCTTC.

This sequence joins TRBV27 and TRBJ1-1, with D uncertain. Trimming left V 6 bases short and J 5 bases short, with 10 bases between. The CDR3 is 12 residues long. The V gene's germline CDR1 is MNHEY and CDR2 SMNVEV (reference sequence). The DNA of the CDR3 is TGTGCCAGCAGAGACATATATACTGAAGCTTTCTTT. Translation: CASRDIYTEAFF.